A selection of T cell receptor beta chains follows, all from one sample in a study of cytomegalovirus exposure and HLA in healthy donors. TCRdb keeps only in-frame clones here, not all; method: immunoSEQ multiplex PCR. The sample has about 160,000 clones, 85% to 90% seen once. Sequences were obtained from PBMCs. All receptors come from a young man in good health and CMV-seronegative. The CDR3 runs from the conserved cysteine through the conserved F or W. D genes are given only for firm matches. Rows give clone size only sometimes, using once, few, many, or a class for an expanded clone.

J: TRBJ2-7
V: TRBV28
size: NA
D: NA
length: 14
CDR3: CASSSAGQTYEQYF
DNA: TGTGCCAGCAGTTCCGCCGGACAGACATACGAGCAGTACTTC

J: TRBJ2-2
V: TRBV5-1
size: NA
D: NA
length: 16
CDR3: CASSLTLQEGAGELFF
DNA: TGCGCCAGCAGCTTGACATTACAAGAGGGTGCCGGGGAGCTGTTTTTT

J: TRBJ2-7
V: TRBV28
size: NA
D: NA
length: 14
CDR3: CASTNRDTTYEQYF
DNA: TGTGCCAGCACTAACCGGGACACTACCTACGAGCAGTACTTC

J: TRBJ1-3
V: TRBV5-1
size: NA
D: NA
length: 15
CDR3: CASRSTGFSGNTIYF
DNA: TGCGCCAGCAGGTCTACAGGGTTCTCTGGAAACACCATATATTTT

J: TRBJ1-4
V: TRBV16
size: once
D: NA
length: 13
CDR3: CASSPRVSEKLFF
DNA: TGTGCCAGCAGCCCCCGAGTTTCCGAAAAACTGTTTTTT

J: TRBJ2-3
V: TRBV27
size: NA
D: NA
length: 11
CDR3: CASSTGDTQYF
DNA: TGTGCCAGCAGCACAGGGGATACGCAGTATTTT

J: TRBJ1-1
V: TRBV25-1
size: NA
D: TRBD1
length: 16
CDR3: CASSEYVGQGLGKAFF
DNA: TGTGCCAGCAGTGAATATGTGGGACAGGGGCTAGGAAAAGCTTTCTTT

J: TRBJ2-5
V: TRBV28
size: NA
D: TRBD1
length: 13
CDR3: CASSFRGRGTQYF
DNA: TGTGCCAGCAGTTTCAGGGGGCGAGGGACCCAGTACTTC

J: TRBJ2-2
V: TRBV7-7
size: few
D: TRBD2
length: 15
CDR3: CASSLASGDTGELFF
DNA: TGTGCTAGCAGCTTGGCTAGCGGGGACACCGGGGAGCTGTTTTTT

J: TRBJ1-1
V: TRBV5-4
size: NA
D: NA
length: 15
CDR3: CASSLVLHGDTEAFF
DNA: TGTGCCAGCAGCTTGGTTTTACACGGAGACACTGAAGCTTTCTTT

J: TRBJ1-1
V: TRBV6-1
size: NA
D: NA
length: 13
CDR3: CAGESGESTEAFF
DNA: TGTGCCGGCGAATCGGGGGAATCCACTGAAGCTTTCTTT

J: TRBJ1-2
V: TRBV29-1
size: once
D: NA
length: 11
CDR3: CSVDQGHGYTF
DNA: TGCAGCGTTGATCAGGGGCACGGCTACACCTTC

J: TRBJ2-5
V: TRBV5-1
size: NA
D: NA
length: 15
CDR3: CASSSESGGPKTQYF
DNA: TGCGCCAGCAGCTCTGAGTCCGGGGGGCCCAAGACCCAGTACTTC

J: TRBJ1-3
V: TRBV4-1
size: NA
D: NA
length: 14
CDR3: CASRLQGTGNTIYF
DNA: TGCGCCAGCAGGCTACAGGGAACAGGAAACACCATATATTTT

J: TRBJ2-7
V: TRBV19
size: NA
D: NA
length: 14
CDR3: CASSAGGILYEQYF
DNA: TGTGCCAGTAGCGCCGGGGGAATCCTCTACGAGCAGTACTTC

J: TRBJ2-1
V: TRBV19
size: NA
D: TRBD2
length: 12
CDR3: CATQIGRDEQFF
DNA: TGTGCCACCCAAATAGGGAGGGATGAGCAGTTCTTC